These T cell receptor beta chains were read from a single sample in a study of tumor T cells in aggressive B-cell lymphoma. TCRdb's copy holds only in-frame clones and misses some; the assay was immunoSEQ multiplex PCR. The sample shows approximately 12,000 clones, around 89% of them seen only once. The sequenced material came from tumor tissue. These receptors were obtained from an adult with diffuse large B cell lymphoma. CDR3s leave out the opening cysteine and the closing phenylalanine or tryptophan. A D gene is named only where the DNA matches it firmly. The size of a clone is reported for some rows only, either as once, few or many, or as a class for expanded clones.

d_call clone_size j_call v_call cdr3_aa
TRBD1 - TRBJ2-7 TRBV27 ASSYGTASYEQY
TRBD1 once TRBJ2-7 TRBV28 ASSLLGGTGTYEQY
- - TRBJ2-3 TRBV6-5 ASSTWTNTDTQY
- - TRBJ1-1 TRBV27 ASSYRGYGTEAF
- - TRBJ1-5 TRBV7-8 ASSLSGGAAANQPQH
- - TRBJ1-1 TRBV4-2 ASSPPGGAEAF
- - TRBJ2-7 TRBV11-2 ASTRAPAPTYEQY
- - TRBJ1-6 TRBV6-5 ASSYSSWELTPLH
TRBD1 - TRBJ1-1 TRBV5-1 ASGQGWNTEAF
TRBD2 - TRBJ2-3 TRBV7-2 ASSLALAVRTDTQY
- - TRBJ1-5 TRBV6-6 ASSTSGRDSNQPQH
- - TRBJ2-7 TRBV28 ASQWSSSYEQY
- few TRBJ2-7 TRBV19 ASSPTGSYEQY
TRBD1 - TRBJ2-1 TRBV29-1 SVGQGNEQF
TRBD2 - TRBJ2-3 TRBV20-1 SASLAGTQY
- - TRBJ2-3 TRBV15 ATSREGDFTDTQY
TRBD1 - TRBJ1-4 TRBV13 ASSLSGDRGEKLF
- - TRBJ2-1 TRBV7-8 ASSPRAGYNEQF
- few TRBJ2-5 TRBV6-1 ASSDSLSPQETQY
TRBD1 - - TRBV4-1 ASSPWTGIISYEQY
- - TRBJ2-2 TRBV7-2 ASSPWEFTGELF
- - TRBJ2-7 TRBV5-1 ASSLGITGPREQY
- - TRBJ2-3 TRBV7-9 ASSLGASSTDTQY
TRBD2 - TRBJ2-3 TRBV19 ASSLRSGTKDTQY
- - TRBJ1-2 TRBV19 ASRREDYGYT
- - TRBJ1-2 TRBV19 ASSPDAWAYGYT
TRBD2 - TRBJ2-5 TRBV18 ASSPVLAGNQETQY
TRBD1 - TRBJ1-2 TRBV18 ASSRDRGGYT
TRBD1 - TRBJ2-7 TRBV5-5 ASSFGGTGGHEQY
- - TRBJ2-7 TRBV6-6 ASSYSGGRDNEQY
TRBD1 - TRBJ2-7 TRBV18 ASSPWDSHEQY
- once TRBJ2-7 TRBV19 ASSRRGHSGDEQY
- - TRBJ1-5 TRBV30 AWGHRQSAQH
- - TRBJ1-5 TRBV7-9 ASSPGGAQPQH
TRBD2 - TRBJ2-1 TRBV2 ASRISAGGSEQF
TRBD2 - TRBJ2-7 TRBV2 ASRSPGLAGEQY
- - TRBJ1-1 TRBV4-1 ASSSGLTGTEAF
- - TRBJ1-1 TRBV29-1 SVRGGAEAF
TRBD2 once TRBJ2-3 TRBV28 ANPGSGRAEDTQY
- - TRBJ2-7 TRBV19 ASRSQGGEQY
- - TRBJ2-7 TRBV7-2 ASSLVQGPYEQY
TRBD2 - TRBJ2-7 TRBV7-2 ASSLFTSGVYEQY
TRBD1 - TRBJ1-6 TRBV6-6 ASRSDRPPNSPLH
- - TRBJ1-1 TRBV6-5 ASSYLRGGTEAF
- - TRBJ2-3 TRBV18 ASSPGVGLQGDTQY
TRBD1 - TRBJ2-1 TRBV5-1 ASSLSRQGRPDNEQF
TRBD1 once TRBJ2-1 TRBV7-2 ASSLTGNEQF
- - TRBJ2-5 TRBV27 ASSPGLFQETQY
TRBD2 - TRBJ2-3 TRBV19 ASSILAGGTDTQY